The present T cell receptor beta chain was sequenced within a study of lymphopenia after photon versus proton radiotherapy (dated by TCRdb to about 2019). As for the study more broadly: The immunological effects of photon versus proton radiation therapy were compared in patients with gastrointestinal tumors who developed high-grade lymphopenia. A cohort of some 21 patients with gastrointestinal tumors who received either photon or proton therapy and subsequently developed lymphopenia was included. The study was designed to characterize how the impact on the immune system differs between the two radiation modalities.

As concerns this clone: Its antigen is unknown. Base-call qualities are not available, and no considerably larger clone is one nucleotide away.

The library was built by means of the immunoSEQ multiplex PCR assay. Deep sequencing of rearranged TCR beta loci, alongside multiparametric flow cytometry, was used to profile T cell repertoires. Held by TCRdb, this immuneACCESS table contains in-frame sequences only and omits some clones. Under half of the omission traces to an unresolved V gene where checked; the cause of the rest is unknown. The sample data list thousands of clones, and around 84% of these were observed just once. The ten top clones hold approximately 50% of the sample. General findings and caveats noted by the study authors: During treatment, patients who received proton therapy stayed relatively stable, whereas patients who received photon therapy lost naive T cells and TCR diversity and gained effector/memory populations. After the lymphocyte count nadir, oligoclonal expansion, especially of CD8+ Temra cells, was observed in photon-treated repertoires, and the drop in diversity was driven by this expansion. Across the cohort, among patients who died, a greater drop in TCR diversity after the nadir was inversely correlated with overall survival time. The survival association was assessed only in patients who died, and the authors presented better survival with proton therapy as a possibility rather than a demonstrated result.

CDR1 and CDR2, looked up from the germline V gene, are WSHSY and SAAADI. V has 7 bases trimmed and J has 5 bases trimmed; junction bases matching no gene number 22. The CDR3 measures 18 amino acids from cysteine to phenylalanine. The read is trimmed to its CDR3 DNA, 54 bases read in frame from base 1. The sample here was peripheral blood, taken from a patient treated with photon-based radiotherapy. The sequence was collected from a man aged 25-40 years with gastric cancer. Recombination linked TRBV10-2 to TRBJ1-2, with 7 central nucleotides matching TRBD1. The DNA reads TGCGCCAGCAAAGTCATCCTCAGGGGGAGTATAAAGCGTTATGGCTACACCTTC. This gives the protein CASKVILRGSIKRYGYTF.